This TCR beta chain was profiled in a study of OX40 agonist ivuxolimab in advanced cancers. General observations from the study: On average, CD8+ T cells had more expanded clones than CD4+. Near-lowest levels of clonal expansion characterized partial responders at 0.1-3.0 mg/kg. Clones of CD4+ and CD8+ blood T cells grew by week 6 at doses of 0.1 to 3.0 mg/kg.

For this clone: The antigen is not known.

V was clipped by 6 bases and J by 4 bases, with 9 bases between them. The germline gives CDR1 SGHAT, CDR2 FQNNGV. CDR3 length equals 12 residues. Clones were read by immunoSEQ multiplex PCR, and TCRdb kept only the in-frame ones, dropping some. The table lists over 60,000 clones, around 91% of them singletons, with roughly 1% in the top ten. The timepoints at which blood was sampled were baseline, cycle 4 day 1, and cycle 7 day 1. The rearrangement joins TRBV11-2 to TRBJ1-2; D unclear. This sequence originates from an adult with an advanced solid tumor such as melanoma, head and neck, liver or kidney cancer. The sample consisted of CD4+ or CD8+ T cells sorted from blood, taken in a trial of the OX40 agonist ivuxolimab. The CDR3 sequence is CASSIQVYGYTF. CDR3 DNA sequence: TGTGCCAGCAGTATTCAAGTCTATGGCTACACCTTC.